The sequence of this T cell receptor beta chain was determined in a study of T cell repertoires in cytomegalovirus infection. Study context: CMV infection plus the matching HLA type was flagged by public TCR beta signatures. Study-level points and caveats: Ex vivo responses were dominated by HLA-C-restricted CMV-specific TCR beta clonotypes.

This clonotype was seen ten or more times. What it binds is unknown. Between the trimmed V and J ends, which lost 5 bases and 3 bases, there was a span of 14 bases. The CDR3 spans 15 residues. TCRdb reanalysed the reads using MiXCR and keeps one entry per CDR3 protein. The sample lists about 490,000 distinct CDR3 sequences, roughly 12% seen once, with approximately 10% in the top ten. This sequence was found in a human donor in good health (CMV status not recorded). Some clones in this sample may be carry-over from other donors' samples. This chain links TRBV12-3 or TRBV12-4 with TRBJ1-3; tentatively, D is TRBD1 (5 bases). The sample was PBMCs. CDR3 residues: CASSTLRGGGNTIYF. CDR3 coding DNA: TGTGCCAGCAGTACCCTAAGGGGCGGTGGAAACACCATATATTTT.